The sequence of this T cell receptor beta chain was determined in a study of blood T cell repertoires in COVID-19. Germline assignment: CDR1 SGHTA and CDR2 FQGNSA. The V segment lost 4 bases and the J segment 9 bases; nucleotides outside the gene matches: 14. This CDR3 is 16 amino acids long. TCRdb's copy holds only in-frame clones and misses some; the assay was immunoSEQ multiplex PCR. Of about 210,000 clones listed, more than 75% are singletons. Material: peripheral blood. The chain employs TRBV7-2 and TRBJ2-7; TRBD2 matches at 11 bases. This clonotype was sampled from a middle-aged woman with acute or convalescent COVID-19. The CDR3 spells CASSYRGLAETEGQYF. In nucleotides, the CDR3 is TGTGCCAGCAGCTATCGGGGACTAGCGGAAACCGAGGGGCAGTACTTC.